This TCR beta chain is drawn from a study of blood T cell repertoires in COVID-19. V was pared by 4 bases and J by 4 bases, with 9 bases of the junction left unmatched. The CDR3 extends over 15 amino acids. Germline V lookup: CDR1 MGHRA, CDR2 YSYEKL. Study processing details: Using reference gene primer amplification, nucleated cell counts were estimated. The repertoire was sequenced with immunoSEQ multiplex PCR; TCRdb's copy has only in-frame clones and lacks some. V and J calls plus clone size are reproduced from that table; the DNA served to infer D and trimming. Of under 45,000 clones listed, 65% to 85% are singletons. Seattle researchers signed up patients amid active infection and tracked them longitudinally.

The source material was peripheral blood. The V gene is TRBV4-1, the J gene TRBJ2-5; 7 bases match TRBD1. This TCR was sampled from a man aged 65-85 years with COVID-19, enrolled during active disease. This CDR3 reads CASSPAVRGRETQYF. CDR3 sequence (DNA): TGCGCCAGCAGCCCCGCCGTGAGGGGGCGAGAGACCCAGTACTTC.